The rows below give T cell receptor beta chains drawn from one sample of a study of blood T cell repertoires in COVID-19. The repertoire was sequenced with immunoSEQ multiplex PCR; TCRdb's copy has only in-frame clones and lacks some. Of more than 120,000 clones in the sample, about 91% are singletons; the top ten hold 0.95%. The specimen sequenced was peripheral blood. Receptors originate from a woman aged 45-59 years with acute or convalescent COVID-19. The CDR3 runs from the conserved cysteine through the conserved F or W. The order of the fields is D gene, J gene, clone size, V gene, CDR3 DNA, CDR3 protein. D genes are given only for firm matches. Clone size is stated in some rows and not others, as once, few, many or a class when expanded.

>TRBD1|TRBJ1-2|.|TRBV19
TGTGCCAGTAGTATCCAACAGGGGTGGTATGGCTACACCTTC
CASSIQQGWYGYTF
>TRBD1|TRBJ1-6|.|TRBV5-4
TGTGCCAGCAGCTACCGGACAGGCGTCGGAATACGTGATTCACCCCTCCACTTT
CASSYRTGVGIRDSPLHF
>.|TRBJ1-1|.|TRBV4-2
TGTGCCAGCAGCCTCAGGGCCGGGGGCACTGAAGCTTTCTTT
CASSLRAGGTEAFF
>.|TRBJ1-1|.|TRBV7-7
TGTGCCAGCAGCTCCTCGTTGGGGGCTCCTGAAGCTTTCTTT
CASSSSLGAPEAFF
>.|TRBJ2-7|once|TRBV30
TGTGCCTGGAGCGGGGGACAGTCCTACGAGCAGTACTTC
CAWSGGQSYEQYF
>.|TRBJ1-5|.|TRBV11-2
TGTGCCAGCAGCTTAGAACAGGGAGCTTCTCAGCCCCAGCATTTT
CASSLEQGASQPQHF
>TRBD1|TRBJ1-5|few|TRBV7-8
TGTGCCAGCAGCCTCGGGACAGGGCGGCAGCCCCAGCATTTT
CASSLGTGRQPQHF
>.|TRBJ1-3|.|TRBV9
TGTGCCAGCAGCGGGACAGCTCACACCATATATTTT
CASSGTAHTIYF
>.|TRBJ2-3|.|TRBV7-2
TGTGCCAGCAGCTTAGGAGTGGGGGCCAACACAGATACGCAGTATTTT
CASSLGVGANTDTQYF
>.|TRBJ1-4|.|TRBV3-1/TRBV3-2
TGTGCCAGCAGCCAAGATAACCCTCCAGCAACTAATGAAAAACTGTTTTTT
CASSQDNPPATNEKLFF
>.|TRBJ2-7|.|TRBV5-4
TGTGCCAGCAGCTTGGATCTAGGATACGAGCAGTACTTC
CASSLDLGYEQYF
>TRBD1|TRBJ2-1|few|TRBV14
TGTGCCAGCAGCCAAGATCGAACAGGGGCGCCGTTCTTC
CASSQDRTGAPFF
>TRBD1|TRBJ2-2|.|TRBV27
TGTGCCAGCAGTTTATGGGGACAGGAGAACACCGGGGAGCTGTTTTTT
CASSLWGQENTGELFF
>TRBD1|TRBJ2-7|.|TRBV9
TGTGCCAGCAGCGTAGGGGGACAGGGCTTCTACGAGCAGTACTTC
CASSVGGQGFYEQYF
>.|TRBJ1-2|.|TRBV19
TGTGCCAGTAGTATCTCACGGGGGAACTATGGCTACACCTTC
CASSISRGNYGYTF
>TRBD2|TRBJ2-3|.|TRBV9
TGTGCCAGCAGCGTCCCTTGGCGGACTAGCGGAACTAGCACAGATACGCAGTATTTT
CASSVPWRTSGTSTDTQYF
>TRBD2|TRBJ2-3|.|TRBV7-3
TGTGCCAGCAGCTTAGGGTCTGGCGGGAGCCGCACAGATACGCAGTATTTT
CASSLGSGGSRTDTQYF
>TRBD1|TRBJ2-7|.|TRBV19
TGTGCCAGCCGGGACAGGGGGAGACGTGAGCAGTACTTC
CASRDRGRREQYF
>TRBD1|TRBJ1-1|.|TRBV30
TGTGCCTGGGGACAGGAGGTTAGAACTGAAGCTTTCTTT
CAWGQEVRTEAFF
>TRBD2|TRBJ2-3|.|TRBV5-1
TGCGCCAGCAGCTTGGATAGCGGGACTAGCACAGATACGCAGTATTTT
CASSLDSGTSTDTQYF
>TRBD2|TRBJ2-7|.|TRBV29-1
TGCAGCGTTGGTCGTGGGCGGGTGGTTAGGGACAGCCGACTAGCGGGCTACTCCTACGAGCAGTACTTC
CSVGRGRVVRDSRLAGYSYEQYF
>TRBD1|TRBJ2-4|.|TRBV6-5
TGTGCCAGCAGTCCTAACAGGGGGACGGCAAACATTCAGTACTTC
CASSPNRGTANIQYF
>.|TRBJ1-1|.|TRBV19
TGTGCCAGTAGTCCCGGCAATAGCCAAGCTTTCTTT
CASSPGNSQAFF
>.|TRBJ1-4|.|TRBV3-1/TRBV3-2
TGTGCCAGCAGCCAAGCAAGAGAGCGTAATGAAAAACTGTTTTTT
CASSQARERNEKLFF
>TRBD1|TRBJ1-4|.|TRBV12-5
TGTGCTAGTGAACGGGACAGTAATGAAAAACTGTTTTTT
CASERDSNEKLFF
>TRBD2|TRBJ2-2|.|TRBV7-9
TGTGCCAGCAGCTTAGAGGCTAGCGGGGGCACCGGGGAGCTGTTTTTT
CASSLEASGGTGELFF
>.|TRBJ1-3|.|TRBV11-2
TGTGCCAGCAGCTTCAGGGTTCGAAGCTCTGGAAACACCATATATTTT
CASSFRVRSSGNTIYF
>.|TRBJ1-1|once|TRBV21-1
TGTGCCAGCAGCGTCACAGGAAACACTGAAGCTTTCTTT
CASSVTGNTEAFF
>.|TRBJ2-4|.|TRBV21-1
TGTGCCAGCAGCAAAGGGGAGGGTGTAGCCAAAAACATTCAGTACTTC
CASSKGEGVAKNIQYF
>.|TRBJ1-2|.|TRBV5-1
TGCGCCAGCAGCTTGACCGGGGGAGATGGCTACACCTTC
CASSLTGGDGYTF
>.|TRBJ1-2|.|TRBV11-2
TGTGCCAGCAGCTTAGTTCTTGGCTACACCTTC
CASSLVLGYTF
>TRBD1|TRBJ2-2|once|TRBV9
TGTGCCAGCAGCTCCGGGACAGGCCTAGCGACCGGGGAGCTGTTTTTT
CASSSGTGLATGELFF
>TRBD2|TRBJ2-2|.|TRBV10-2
TGCGCCAGCAGACCTACTAGCGGAGGGGGGTCCGGAACCGGGGAGCTGTTTTTT
CASRPTSGGGSGTGELFF
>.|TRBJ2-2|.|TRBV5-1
TGCGCCAGCAGCTTGTGGGGGCCTAACACCGGGGAGCTGTTTTTT
CASSLWGPNTGELFF
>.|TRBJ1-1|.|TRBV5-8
TGTGCCAGCAGTCGAGGACGGGGTCACACTGAAGCTTTCTTT
CASSRGRGHTEAFF
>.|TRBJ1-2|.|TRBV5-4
TGTGCCAGCAGCTTGCGGGACTTCGGCTACACCTTC
CASSLRDFGYTF
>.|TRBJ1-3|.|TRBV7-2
TGTGCCAGCAGCTTAGACAGCCCTGGAAACACCATATATTTT
CASSLDSPGNTIYF
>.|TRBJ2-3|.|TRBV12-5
TGTGCTAGTGGTGGGACGAGCGGGTACACAGATACGCAGTATTTT
CASGGTSGYTDTQYF
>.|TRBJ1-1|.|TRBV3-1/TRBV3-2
TGTGCCAGCAGCCTACAGGGAAATGAAGCTTTCTTT
CASSLQGNEAFF
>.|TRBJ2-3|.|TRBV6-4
TGTGCCAGCAGTGCAGGCACAGATACGCAGTATTTT
CASSAGTDTQYF
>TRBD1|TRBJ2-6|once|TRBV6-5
TGTGCCAGCAGCCCAGACAGGGCTGGGGCCAACGTCCTGACTTTC
CASSPDRAGANVLTF
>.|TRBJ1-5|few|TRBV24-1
TGTGCCACCAGTGACTGGACTTCCAATCAGCCCCAGCATTTT
CATSDWTSNQPQHF
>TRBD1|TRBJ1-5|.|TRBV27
TGTGCCAGCAGTTCGGGACAGGGACTCTATCAGCCCCAGCATTTT
CASSSGQGLYQPQHF
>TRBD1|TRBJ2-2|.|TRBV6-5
TGTGCCAGCAGCTCTAGACAGGGTGCCACCGGGGAGCTGTTTTTT
CASSSRQGATGELFF
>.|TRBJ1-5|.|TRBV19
TGTGCCAGCAGCGGACAGTTTAATCAGCCCCAGCATTTT
CASSGQFNQPQHF
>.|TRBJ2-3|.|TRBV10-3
TGTGCCAGGGCGGAAGGGGTCACAGATACGCAGTATTTT
CARAEGVTDTQYF
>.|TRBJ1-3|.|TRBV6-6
TGTGCCAGCAGACCGACTCAGGGTCTCTCTGGAAACACCATATATTTT
CASRPTQGLSGNTIYF
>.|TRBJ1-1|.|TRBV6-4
TGTGCCAGCAGGGCAGGGGCAGCGAACACTGAAGCTTTCTTT
CASRAGAANTEAFF
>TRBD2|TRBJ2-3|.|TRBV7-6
TGTGCCAGCAGCCCCTGGACTAGCTACGGCACAGATACGCAGTATTTT
CASSPWTSYGTDTQYF
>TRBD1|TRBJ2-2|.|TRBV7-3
TGTGCCAGCAGCTTGACAGGGCGTTTGGCGAACACCGGGGAGCTGTTTTTT
CASSLTGRLANTGELFF
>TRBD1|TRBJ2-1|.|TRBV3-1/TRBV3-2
TGTGCCAGCAGCCAAGAGGGCAGGGGGCGATACGGTGAGCAGTTCTTC
CASSQEGRGRYGEQFF
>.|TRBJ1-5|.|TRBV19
TGTGCCAGTAGTAAGATCTGGGCAGGCAATCAGCCCCAGCATTTT
CASSKIWAGNQPQHF
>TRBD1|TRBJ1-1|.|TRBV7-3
TGTGCCAGCAGCTTAACGGACAGGGCTGAAGCTTTCTTT
CASSLTDRAEAFF
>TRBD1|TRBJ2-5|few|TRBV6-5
TGTGCCAGCAGTTACTCGGACAGGGGGACCCAGTACTTC
CASSYSDRGTQYF
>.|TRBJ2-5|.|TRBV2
TGTGCCAGCACCTTCGGGCAGGGTGGTCAAGAGACCCAGTACTTC
CASTFGQGGQETQYF
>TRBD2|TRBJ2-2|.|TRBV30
TGTGCCTGGAATAGGGGACTAGCGGGAGCGAACACCGGGGAGGAGCTGTTTTTT
CAWNRGLAGANTGEELFF
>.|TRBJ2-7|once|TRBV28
TGTGCCAGCAGTCCCTGGGCAGCAATCACCTACGAGCAGTACTTC
CASSPWAAITYEQYF